In its sample, the clone carrying this T cell receptor beta chain was seen many times. The time point denotes: newly diagnosed GD, antithyroid drugs for less than 3 months. Generation of the TCR library employed RNA extracted from PBMCs. Assembly of TCR beta libraries relied on iRepertoire HTBI primers together with Arm-PCR of CDR3 regions. TCRdb re-analysed the multiplex PCR reads in MiXCR, keeping a single row per CDR3 protein. The sample holds 450,000 to 650,000 distinct CDR3 sequences, more than 15% seen once. The source of the sample is a study of regulatory T cells in long-lasting Graves disease. Background on the study: Antithyroid drug use was under 3 months in newly diagnosed Graves' patients.

Germline V gene lookup returns CDR1 SEHNR and CDR2 FQNEAQ (reference sequence). The length of the CDR3 is 16 residues. The J segment lost 4 bases and the V segment lost 8 bases, leaving 14 bases of the junction unmatched. This sample also belongs to another study, concerning T cells in Graves' hyperthyroidism and ophthalmopathy.

This TCR derives from a woman aged 35-65 years with Graves disease. The chain combines TRBV7-9 with TRBJ2-5; 9 nucleotides line up with TRBD2. Sequences were derived from peripheral blood mononuclear cells (PBMCs), sampled at new diagnosis, from a patient treated with antithyroid drugs. CDR3 region: CASLRPLGGGGETQYF. DNA for the CDR3: TGTGCCAGCCTCCGTCCACTCGGCGGGGGGGGAGAGACCCAGTACTTC.